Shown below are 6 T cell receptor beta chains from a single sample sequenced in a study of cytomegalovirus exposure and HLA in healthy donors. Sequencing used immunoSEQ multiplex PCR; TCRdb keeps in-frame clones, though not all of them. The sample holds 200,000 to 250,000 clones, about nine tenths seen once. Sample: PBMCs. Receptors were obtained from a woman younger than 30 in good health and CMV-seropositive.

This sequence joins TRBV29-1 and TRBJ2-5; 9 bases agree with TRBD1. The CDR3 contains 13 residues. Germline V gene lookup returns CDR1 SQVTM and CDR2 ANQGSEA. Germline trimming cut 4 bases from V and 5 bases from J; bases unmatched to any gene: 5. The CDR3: CSVASGTGETQYF. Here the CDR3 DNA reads TGCAGCGTTGCGTCCGGGACAGGGGAGACCCAGTACTTC.

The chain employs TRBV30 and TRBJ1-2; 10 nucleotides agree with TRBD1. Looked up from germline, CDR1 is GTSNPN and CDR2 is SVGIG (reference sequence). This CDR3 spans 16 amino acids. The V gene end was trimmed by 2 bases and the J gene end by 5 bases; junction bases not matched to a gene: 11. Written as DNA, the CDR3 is TGTGCCTGGAGTCTCACCGAAGACAGGGGGCGTTATGGCTACACCTTC. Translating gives CAWSLTEDRGRYGYTF.

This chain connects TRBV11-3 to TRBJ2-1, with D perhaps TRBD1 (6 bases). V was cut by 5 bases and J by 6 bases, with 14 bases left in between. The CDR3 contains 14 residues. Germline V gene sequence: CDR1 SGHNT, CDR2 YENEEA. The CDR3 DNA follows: TGTGCCAGCAGCCATGACAGGACCTTCAATGAGCAGTTCTTC. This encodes CASSHDRTFNEQFF.

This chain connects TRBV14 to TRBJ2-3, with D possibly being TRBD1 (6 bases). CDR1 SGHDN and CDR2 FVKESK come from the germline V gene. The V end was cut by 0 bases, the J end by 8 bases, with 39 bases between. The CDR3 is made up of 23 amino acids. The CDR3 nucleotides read TGTGCCAGCAGCCAAGAGCTCCGGAAAGCTCCCTCGTCGACAGGTACCCCCCACAGTACGCAGTATTTT. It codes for CASSQELRKAPSSTGTPHSTQYF.

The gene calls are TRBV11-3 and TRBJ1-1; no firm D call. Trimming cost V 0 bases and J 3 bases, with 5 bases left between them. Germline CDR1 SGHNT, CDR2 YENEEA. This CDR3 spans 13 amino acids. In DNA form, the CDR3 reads TGTGCCAGCAGCTTAGACGGGTACACTGAAGCTTTCTTT. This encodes CASSLDGYTEAFF.

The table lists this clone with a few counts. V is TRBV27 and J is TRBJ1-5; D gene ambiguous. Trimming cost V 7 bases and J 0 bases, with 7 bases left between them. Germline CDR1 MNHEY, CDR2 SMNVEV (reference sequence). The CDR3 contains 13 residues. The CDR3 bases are TGTGCCAGCACGGAGGGTAGCAATCAGCCCCAGCATTTT. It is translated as CASTEGSNQPQHF.